The source of this T cell receptor (beta chain) is a study of cytomegalovirus exposure and HLA in healthy donors. This clone appeared a single time. Its target is unknown. Overall study findings and caveats: There were fewer than 200 TCR beta chains listed as cytomegalovirus-associated. Looking again later, the authors saw that most CMV-associated TCR beta chains seemed HLA-restricted. Sequencing depth roughly uniform across donors was assumed in presence/absence analyses. Earlier analysis yielded a pattern in which most TCR beta V segments were productive about 87% or about 30% of the time.

Vbeta (60) and Jbeta (13) primers were used in the PCR. Data came from immunoSEQ multiplex PCR; TCRdb stores just in-frame clones and leaves some out. The sample holds about 120,000 clones; roughly 78% are singletons and the top ten take approximately 8.4%. CDR1 and CDR2 (germline): MNHNS, SASEGT. The CDR3 is 13 residues long. The germline V and J ends were trimmed by 6 bases and 2 bases, with 11 bases remaining between them. Sequenced input: PBMCs. J is TRBJ2-7 and V is TRBV6-1; the D gene is possibly TRBD2 (6 bases). The source is a man aged 25-45 years in good health and CMV-seropositive. The CDR3: CASRPSVTYEQYF. For the CDR3, the DNA is TGTGCCAGCAGACCTAGCGTAACCTACGAGCAGTACTTC.